The entry below gives a single T cell receptor beta chain sequence along with its context. Antigen: not known. The sample is drawn from a study of a mutant IDH1 vaccine in newly diagnosed glioma. The V gene lost 0 bases and the J gene lost 4 bases, with 18 bases spanning the gap. CDR3 length: 17 amino acids. CDR1 and CDR2 from the germline V gene are MGHRA and YSYEKL. The protocol was immunoSEQ multiplex PCR, while the TCRdb copy is restricted to in-frame clones and leaves out a portion. The sample gives about 54,000 clones, 86% of which show up once; 1.6% is in the top ten. As for time point: week 35, safety follow-up. One vaccine dose held 300 ug of mutant IDH1 20-mer peptide and came with topical imiquimod.

The chain combines TRBV4-1 with TRBJ1-2, with D unresolved. The sequence derives from a man in his forties with glioma. Here the sequenced sample was PBMCs, taken from a glioma patient whose treatment included an IDH1 peptide vaccine. CDR3 sequence (DNA): TGCGCCAGCAGCCAAGACTCGGACCGTCCTATTATCTATGGCTACACCTTC. Translation: CASSQDSDRPIIYGYTF.